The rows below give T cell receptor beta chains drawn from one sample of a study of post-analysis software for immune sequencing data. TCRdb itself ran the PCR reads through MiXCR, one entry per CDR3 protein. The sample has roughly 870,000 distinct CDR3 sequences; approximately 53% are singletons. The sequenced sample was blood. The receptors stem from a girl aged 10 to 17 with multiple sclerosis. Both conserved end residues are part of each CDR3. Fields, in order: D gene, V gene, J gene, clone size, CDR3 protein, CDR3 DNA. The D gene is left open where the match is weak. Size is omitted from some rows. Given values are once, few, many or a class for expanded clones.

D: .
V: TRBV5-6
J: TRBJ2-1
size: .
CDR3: CASSRRDRHPGEQFF
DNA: TGTGCCAGCAGCCGGCGGGACAGACACCCCGGTGAGCAGTTCTTC

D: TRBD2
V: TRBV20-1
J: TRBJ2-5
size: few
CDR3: CSARTSGGMETQYF
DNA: TGCAGTGCTCGGACTAGCGGGGGAATGGAGACCCAGTACTTC

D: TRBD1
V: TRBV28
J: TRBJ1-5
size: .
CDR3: CASSFKGAGSGSNQPQHF
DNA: TGTGCCAGCAGTTTTAAGGGGGCGGGTTCGGGTAGCAATCAGCCCCAGCATTTT

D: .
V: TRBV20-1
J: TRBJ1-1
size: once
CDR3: CSARSSRPMNTEAFF
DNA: TGCAGTGCTAGATCGAGCAGGCCGATGAACACTGAAGCTTTCTTT

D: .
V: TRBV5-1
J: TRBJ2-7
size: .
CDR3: CASSPWAGSDREQYF
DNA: TGCGCCAGCAGCCCGTGGGCCGGTTCGGATAGGGAGCAGTACTTC

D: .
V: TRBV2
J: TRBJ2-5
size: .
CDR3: CASNQSPGTLQKQYF
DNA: TGTGCCAGCAACCAATCCCCAGGGACACTCCAAAAGCAGTACTTC

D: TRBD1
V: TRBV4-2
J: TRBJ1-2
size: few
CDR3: CASSQGTGNYGYTF
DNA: TGTGCCAGCAGCCAAGGGACAGGGAACTATGGCTACACCTTC

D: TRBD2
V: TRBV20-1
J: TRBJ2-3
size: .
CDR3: CSAALSGGAATQYF
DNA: TGCAGTGCTGCTTTGTCGGGGGGGGCGGCTACGCAGTATTTT

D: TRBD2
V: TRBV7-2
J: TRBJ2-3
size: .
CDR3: CASTLQSGKSTDTQYF
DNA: TGTGCCAGCACCCTCCAAAGCGGGAAGTCCACAGATACGCAGTATTTT

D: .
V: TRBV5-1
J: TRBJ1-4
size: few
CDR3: CASSLGTSNEKLFF
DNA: TGCGCCAGCAGCTTGGGGACTAGTAATGAAAAACTGTTTTTT

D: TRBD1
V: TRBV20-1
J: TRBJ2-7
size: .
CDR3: CSASRDRDYEQYF
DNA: TGCAGTGCTAGCCGGGACAGAGACTACGAGCAGTACTTC

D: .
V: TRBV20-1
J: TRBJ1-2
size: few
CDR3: CSASDHNYGYTF
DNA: TGCAGTGCTAGCGATCATAACTATGGCTACACCTTC

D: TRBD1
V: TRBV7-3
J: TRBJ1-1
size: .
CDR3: CANSGGWPEAFF
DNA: TGTGCCAACTCAGGGGGATGGCCTGAAGCTTTCTTT